The present TCR beta chain was sequenced within a study of T cells after yellow fever vaccination. TCRdb reprocessed the 5' RACE reads with MiXCR, giving one entry per CDR3 protein. This sample yields about 240,000 distinct CDR3 sequences, of which about 7% are seen a single time; 0.85% belongs to the top ten. The sample holds many counts of this clonotype. The target antigen is unknown. V shed 8 bases and J shed 7 bases, with 9 bases lying between them. This CDR3 has 11 residues. General study points: A limited proportion of clonotypes was detected within both the CD4 and CD8 compartments.

Sequences were derived from CD4+ T cells sorted from PBMCs, sampled 15 days after the yellow fever booster vaccination. This clonotype originated in a man aged 25-45 years who received the YFV17D yellow fever vaccine. The chain couples TRBV12-3 or TRBV12-4 to TRBJ2-1; a possible D gene is TRBD1 (5 bases). CDR3 loop: CASQGRNEQFF. CDR3 coding DNA: TGTGCCAGCCAGGGAAGGAATGAGCAGTTCTTC.